The following is a T cell receptor (beta chain) sequence with its context. The PCR ran on 60 Vbeta and 13 Jbeta primers. The method was immunoSEQ multiplex PCR; TCRdb's version includes in-frame clones alone and lacks a portion of them. This sample yields approximately 90,000 clones, of which roughly four fifths are seen a single time; 3.7% belongs to the top ten. Trimming took 9 bases from V and 4 from J; bases not matched to a gene: 4. There are 12 residues in the CDR3. CDR1 MRHNA and CDR2 SNTAGT come from the germline V gene. This entry belongs to a study of cytomegalovirus exposure and HLA in healthy donors.

The sample comprised PBMCs. The rearrangement links TRBV6-4 to TRBJ1-2; 8 bases map to TRBD1. The TCR originated in a man aged 25 to 45 in good health and CMV-seronegative. The CDR3 bases are TGTGCCAGGAAGGACAGGGTCTATGGCTACACCTTC. Protein sequence: CARKDRVYGYTF.